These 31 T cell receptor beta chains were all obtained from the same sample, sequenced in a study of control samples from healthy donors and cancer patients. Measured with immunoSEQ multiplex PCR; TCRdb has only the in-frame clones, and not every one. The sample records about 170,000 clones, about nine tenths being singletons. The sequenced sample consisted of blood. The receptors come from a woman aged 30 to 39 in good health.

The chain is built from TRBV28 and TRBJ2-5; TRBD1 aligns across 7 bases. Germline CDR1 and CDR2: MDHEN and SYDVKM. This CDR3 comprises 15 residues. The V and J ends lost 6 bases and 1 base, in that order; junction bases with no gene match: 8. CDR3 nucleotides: TGTGCCAGCAGCCCCAACCCAGGGGGCCAAGAGACCCAGTACTTC. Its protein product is CASSPNPGGQETQYF. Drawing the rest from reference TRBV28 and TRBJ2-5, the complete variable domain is DVKVTQSSRYLVKRTGEKVFLECVQDMDHENMFWYRQDPGLGLRLIYFSYDVKMKEKGDIPEGYSVSREKKERFSLILESASTNQTSMYLCASSPNPGGQETQYFGPGTRLLVL.

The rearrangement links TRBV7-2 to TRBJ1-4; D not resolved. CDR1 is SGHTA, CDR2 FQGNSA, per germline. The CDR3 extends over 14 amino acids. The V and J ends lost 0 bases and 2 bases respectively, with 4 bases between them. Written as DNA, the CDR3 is TGTGCCAGCAGCTTAGCGGGCACTAATGAAAAACTGTTTTTT. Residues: CASSLAGTNEKLFF.

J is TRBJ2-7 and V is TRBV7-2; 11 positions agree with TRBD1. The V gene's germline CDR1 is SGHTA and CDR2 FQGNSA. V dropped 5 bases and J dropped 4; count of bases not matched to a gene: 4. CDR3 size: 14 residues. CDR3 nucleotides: TGTGCCAGCAGCCGGACAGGGGGCGAGTACGAGCAGTACTTC. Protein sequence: CASSRTGGEYEQYF.

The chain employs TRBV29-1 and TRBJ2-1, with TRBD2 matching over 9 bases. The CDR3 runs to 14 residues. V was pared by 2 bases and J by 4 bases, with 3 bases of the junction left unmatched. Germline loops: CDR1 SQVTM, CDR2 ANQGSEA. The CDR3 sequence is CSVEIAGAYNEQFF. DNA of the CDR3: TGCAGCGTTGAAATAGCGGGAGCTTACAATGAGCAGTTCTTC.

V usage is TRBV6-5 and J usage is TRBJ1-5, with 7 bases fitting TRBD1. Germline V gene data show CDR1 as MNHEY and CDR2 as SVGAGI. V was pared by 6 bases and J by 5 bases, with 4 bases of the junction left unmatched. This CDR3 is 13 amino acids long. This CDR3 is CASRRDRDQPQHF. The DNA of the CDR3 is TGTGCCAGCAGGAGGGACAGAGATCAGCCCCAGCATTTT.

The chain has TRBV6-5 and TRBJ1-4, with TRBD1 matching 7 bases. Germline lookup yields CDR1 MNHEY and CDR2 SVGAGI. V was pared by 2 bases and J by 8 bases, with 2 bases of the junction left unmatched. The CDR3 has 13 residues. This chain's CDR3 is CASSYRGREKLFF. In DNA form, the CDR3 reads TGTGCCAGCAGTTACAGGGGGCGCGAAAAACTGTTTTTT.

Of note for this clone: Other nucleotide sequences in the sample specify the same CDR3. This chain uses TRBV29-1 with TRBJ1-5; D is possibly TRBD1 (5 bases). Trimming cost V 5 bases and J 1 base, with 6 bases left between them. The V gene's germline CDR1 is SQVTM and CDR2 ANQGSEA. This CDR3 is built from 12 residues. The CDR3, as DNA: TGCAGCGTTAGGGGAAGCAATCAGCCCCAGCATTTT. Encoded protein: CSVRGSNQPQHF.

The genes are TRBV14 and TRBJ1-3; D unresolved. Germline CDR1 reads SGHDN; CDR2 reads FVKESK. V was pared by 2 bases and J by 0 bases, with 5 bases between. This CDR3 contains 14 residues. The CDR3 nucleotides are TGTGCCAGCAGCCAAACCTTCTCTGGAAACACCATATATTTT. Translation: CASSQTFSGNTIYF.

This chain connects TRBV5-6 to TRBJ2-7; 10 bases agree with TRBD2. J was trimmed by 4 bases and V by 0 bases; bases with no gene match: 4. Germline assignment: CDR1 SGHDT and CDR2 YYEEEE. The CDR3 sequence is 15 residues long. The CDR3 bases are TGTGCCAGCAGCTTGGCCGTAGCGGGGGGATACGAGCAGTACTTC. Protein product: CASSLAVAGGYEQYF.

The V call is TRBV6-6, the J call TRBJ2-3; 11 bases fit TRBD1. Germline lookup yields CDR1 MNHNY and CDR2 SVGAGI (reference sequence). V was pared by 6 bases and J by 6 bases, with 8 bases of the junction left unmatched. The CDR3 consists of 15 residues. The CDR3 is CASSPGQGGGDTQYF. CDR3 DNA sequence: TGTGCCAGCAGCCCGGGACAGGGGGGAGGGGATACGCAGTATTTT.

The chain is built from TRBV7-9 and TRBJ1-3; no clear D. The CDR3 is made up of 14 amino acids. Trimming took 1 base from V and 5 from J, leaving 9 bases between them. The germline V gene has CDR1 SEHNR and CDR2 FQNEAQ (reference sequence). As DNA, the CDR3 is TGTGCCAGCAGCTTAGTGGGTCGGAGAAACACCATATATTTT. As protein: CASSLVGRRNTIYF.

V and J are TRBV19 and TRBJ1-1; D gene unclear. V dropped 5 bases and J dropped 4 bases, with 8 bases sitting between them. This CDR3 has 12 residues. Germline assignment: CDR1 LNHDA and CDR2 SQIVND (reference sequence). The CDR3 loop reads CASSPRVTEAFF. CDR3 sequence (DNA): TGTGCCAGTAGTCCCCGGGTCACTGAAGCTTTCTTT. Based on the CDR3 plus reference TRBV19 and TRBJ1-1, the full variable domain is DGGITQSPKYLFRKEGQNVTLSCEQNLNHDAMYWYRQDPGQGLRLIYYSQIVNDFQKGDIAEGYSVSREKKESFPLTVTSAQKNPTAFYLCASSPRVTEAFFGQGTRLTVV.

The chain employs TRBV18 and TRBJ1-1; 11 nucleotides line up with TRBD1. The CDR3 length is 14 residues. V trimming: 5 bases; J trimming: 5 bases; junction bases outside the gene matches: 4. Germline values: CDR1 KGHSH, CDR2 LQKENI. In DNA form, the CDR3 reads TGTGCCAGCTCAGGGGGACAGGGGGGTACTGAAGCTTTCTTT. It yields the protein CASSGGQGGTEAFF.

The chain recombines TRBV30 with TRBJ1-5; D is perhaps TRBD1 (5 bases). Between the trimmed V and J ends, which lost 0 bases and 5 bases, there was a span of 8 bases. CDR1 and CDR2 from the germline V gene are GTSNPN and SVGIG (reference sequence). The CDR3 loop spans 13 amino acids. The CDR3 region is CAWSVQDHQPQHF. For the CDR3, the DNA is TGTGCCTGGAGTGTACAGGACCATCAGCCCCAGCATTTT.

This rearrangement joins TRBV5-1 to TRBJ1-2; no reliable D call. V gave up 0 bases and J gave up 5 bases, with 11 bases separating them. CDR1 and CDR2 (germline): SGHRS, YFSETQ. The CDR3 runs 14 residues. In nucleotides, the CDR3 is TGCGCCAGCAGCTTGGTGGCCGGTCTTTATGGCTACACCTTC. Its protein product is CASSLVAGLYGYTF.

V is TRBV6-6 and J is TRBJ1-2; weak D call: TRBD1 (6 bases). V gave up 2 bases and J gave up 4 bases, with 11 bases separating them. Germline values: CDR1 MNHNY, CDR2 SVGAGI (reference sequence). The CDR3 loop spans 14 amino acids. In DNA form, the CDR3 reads TGTGCCAGCAGTTACGGAGGGGGTACCTATGGCTACACCTTC. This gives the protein CASSYGGGTYGYTF.

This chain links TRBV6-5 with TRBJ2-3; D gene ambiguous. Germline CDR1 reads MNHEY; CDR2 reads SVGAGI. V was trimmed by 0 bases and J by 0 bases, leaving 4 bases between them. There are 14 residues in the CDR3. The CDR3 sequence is CASSYSTSTDTQYF. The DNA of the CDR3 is TGTGCCAGCAGTTACTCGACTAGCACAGATACGCAGTATTTT.

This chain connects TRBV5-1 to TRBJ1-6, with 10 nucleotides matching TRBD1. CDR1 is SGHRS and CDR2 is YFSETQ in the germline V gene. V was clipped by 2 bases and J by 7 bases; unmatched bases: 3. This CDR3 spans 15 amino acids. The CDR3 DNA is TGCGCCAGCAGCTTACGGACAGGGGGGAATTCACCCCTCCACTTT. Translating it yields CASSLRTGGNSPLHF.

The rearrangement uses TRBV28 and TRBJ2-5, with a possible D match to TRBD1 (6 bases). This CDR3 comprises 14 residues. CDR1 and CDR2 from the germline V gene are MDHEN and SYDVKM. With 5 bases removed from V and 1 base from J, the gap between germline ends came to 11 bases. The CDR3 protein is CASSPWTAQETQYF. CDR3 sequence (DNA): TGTGCCAGCAGTCCTTGGACAGCCCAAGAGACCCAGTACTTC.

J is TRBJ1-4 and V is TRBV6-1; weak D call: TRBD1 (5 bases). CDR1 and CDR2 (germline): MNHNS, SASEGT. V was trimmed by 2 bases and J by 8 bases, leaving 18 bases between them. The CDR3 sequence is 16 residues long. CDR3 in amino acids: CASSESIYAGQEKLFF. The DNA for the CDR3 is TGTGCCAGCAGTGAATCAATTTACGCAGGGCAGGAAAAACTGTTTTTT.

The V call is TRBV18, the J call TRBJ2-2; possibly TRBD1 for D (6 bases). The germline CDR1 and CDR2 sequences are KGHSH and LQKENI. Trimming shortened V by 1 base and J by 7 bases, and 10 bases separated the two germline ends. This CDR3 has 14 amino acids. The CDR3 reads CASSPRGGVGELFF. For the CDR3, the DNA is TGTGCCAGCTCACCACGTGGGGGCGTCGGGGAGCTGTTTTTT.

The CDR3 here is CASSLSRASGELEQYF. CDR3 bases: TGTGCCAGCAGCTTAAGTAGGGCTAGCGGGGAGCTCGAGCAGTACTTC. The J gene is TRBJ2-7, the V gene TRBV7-9, with 9 bases identical to TRBD2. The germline V gene has CDR1 SEHNR and CDR2 FQNEAQ (reference sequence). After removal of 2 bases from V and 6 bases from J, the junction contained 11 bases not matched to a gene. The CDR3 runs to 16 residues.

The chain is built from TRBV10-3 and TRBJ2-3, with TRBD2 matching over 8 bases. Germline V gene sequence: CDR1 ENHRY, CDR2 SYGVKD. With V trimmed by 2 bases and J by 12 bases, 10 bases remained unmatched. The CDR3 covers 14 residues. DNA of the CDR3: TGTGCCATCAGTGAGCGGGGGGGCCCCCCGGCCCAGTATTTT. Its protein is CAISERGGPPAQYF.

CDR3 nucleotide sequence: TGTGCCACCAGCAGACAGGGCTATGGCTACACCTTC. The encoded protein is CATSRQGYGYTF. This chain connects TRBV15 to TRBJ1-2, with D perhaps matching TRBD1 (5 bases). CDR1 LNHNV and CDR2 YYDKDF come from the germline V gene (reference sequence). The V end was cut by 2 bases, the J end by 4 bases, with 5 bases between. This CDR3 spans 12 amino acids.

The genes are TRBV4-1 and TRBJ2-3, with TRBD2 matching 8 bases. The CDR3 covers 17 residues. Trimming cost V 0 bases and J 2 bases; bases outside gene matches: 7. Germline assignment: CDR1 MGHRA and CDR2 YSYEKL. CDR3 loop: CASSQDRASGSTDTQYF. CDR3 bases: TGCGCCAGCAGCCAAGATCGGGCTAGCGGGTCCACAGATACGCAGTATTTT.

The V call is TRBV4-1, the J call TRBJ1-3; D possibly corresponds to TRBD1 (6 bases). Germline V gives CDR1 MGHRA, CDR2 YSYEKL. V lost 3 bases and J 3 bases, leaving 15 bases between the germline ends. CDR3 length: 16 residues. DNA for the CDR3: TGCGCCAGCAGCCAGCCCGGTCAGGGGTTTGGAAACACCATATATTTT. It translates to CASSQPGQGFGNTIYF.

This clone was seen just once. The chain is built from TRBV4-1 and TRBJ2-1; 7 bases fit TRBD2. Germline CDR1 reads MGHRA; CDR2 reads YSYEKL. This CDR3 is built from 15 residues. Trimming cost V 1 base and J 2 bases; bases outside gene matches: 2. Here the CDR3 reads CASSQALATYNEQFF. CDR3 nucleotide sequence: TGCGCCAGCAGCCAAGCACTAGCGACCTACAATGAGCAGTTCTTC.

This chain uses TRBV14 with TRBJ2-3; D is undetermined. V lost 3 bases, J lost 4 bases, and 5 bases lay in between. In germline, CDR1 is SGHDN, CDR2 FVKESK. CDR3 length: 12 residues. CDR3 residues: CASSHTPDTQYF. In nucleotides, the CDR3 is TGTGCCAGCAGCCATACCCCAGATACGCAGTATTTT.

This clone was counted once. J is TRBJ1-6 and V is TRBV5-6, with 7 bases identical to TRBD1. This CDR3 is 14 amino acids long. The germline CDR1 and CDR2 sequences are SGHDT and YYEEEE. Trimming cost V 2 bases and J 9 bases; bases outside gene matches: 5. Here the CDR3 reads CASSLNRGTSPLHF. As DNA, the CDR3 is TGTGCCAGCAGCTTAAACAGGGGAACTTCACCCCTCCACTTT.

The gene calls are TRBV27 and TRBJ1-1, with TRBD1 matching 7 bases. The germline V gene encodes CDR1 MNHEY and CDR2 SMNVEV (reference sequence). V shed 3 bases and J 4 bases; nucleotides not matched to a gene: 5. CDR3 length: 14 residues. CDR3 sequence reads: CASSFGRGGTEAFF. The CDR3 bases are TGTGCCAGCAGTTTTGGCAGGGGGGGCACTGAAGCTTTCTTT.

The CDR3, as DNA: TGCAGCGTTGAAAGGCAGGGGCGGTATGGCTACACCTTC. Its translation: CSVERQGRYGYTF. This chain uses TRBV29-1 with TRBJ1-2, with D perhaps TRBD1 (6 bases). Trimming pared 2 bases from V and 5 bases from J, leaving 12 bases between. The CDR3 runs to 13 residues. Looked up from germline, CDR1 is SQVTM and CDR2 is ANQGSEA. Combining the CDR3 with reference TRBV29-1 and TRBJ1-2 gives the whole variable domain SAVISQKPSRDICQRGTSLTIQCQVDSQVTMMFWYRQQPGQSLTLIATANQGSEATYESGFVIDKFPISRPNLTFSTLTVSNMSPEDSSIYLCSVERQGRYGYTFGSGTRLTVV.